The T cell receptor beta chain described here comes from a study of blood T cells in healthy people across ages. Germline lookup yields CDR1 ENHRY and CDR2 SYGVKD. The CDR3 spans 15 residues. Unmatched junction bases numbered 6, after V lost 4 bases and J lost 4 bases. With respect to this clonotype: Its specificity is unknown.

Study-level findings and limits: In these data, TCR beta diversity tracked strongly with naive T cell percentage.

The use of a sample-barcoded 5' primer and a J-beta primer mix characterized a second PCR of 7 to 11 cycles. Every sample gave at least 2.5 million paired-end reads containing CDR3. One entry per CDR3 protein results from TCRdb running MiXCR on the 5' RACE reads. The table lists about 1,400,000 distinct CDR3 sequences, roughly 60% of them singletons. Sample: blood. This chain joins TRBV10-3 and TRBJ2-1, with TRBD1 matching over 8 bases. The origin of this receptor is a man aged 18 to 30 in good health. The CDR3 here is CAISAGQAIYNEQFF. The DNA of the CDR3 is TGTGCCATCAGTGCGGGACAGGCGATTTACAATGAGCAGTTCTTC.